Detailed here is one T cell receptor (beta chain). The data stem from a study of blood T cell repertoires in COVID-19. The overall study: T cells, B-cell-depleted T cells, or PBMCs supplied cDNA or gDNA.

Some clones are missing from TCRdb's copy, which holds only in-frame ones; the method was immunoSEQ multiplex PCR. The sample contains 150,000 to 180,000 clones, roughly nine tenths of which appear only once. CDR1 is SNHLY and CDR2 is FYNNEI in the germline V gene. J lost 4 bases, V lost 2 bases, and 4 bases had no gene match. There are 14 residues in the CDR3. The sample consisted of peripheral blood. The rearrangement joins TRBV2 to TRBJ1-2; 7 nucleotides match TRBD1. The clonotype comes from a man aged 45-60 years with acute or convalescent COVID-19. The CDR3: CASSETGTAYGYTF. CDR3 bases: TGTGCCAGCAGTGAAACCGGGACAGCCTATGGCTACACCTTC.